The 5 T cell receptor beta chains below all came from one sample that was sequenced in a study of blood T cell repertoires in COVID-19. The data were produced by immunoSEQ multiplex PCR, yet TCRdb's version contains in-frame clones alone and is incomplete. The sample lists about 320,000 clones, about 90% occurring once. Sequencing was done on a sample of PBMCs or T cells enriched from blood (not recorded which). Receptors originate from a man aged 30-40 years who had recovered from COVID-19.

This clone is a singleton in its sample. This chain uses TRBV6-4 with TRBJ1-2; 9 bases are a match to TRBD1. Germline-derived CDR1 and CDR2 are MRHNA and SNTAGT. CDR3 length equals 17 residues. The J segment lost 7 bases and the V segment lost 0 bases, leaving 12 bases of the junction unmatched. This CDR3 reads CASSDSPGQGLYGGYTF. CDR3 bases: TGTGCCAGCAGTGACTCCCCGGGACAGGGTCTGTATGGTGGCTACACCTTC.

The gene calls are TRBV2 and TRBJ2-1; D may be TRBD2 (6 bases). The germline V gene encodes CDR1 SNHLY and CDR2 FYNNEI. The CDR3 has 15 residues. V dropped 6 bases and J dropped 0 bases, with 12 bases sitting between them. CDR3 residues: CASRPGGSSYNEQFF. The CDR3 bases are TGTGCCAGCAGGCCCGGGGGTAGCTCCTACAATGAGCAGTTCTTC.

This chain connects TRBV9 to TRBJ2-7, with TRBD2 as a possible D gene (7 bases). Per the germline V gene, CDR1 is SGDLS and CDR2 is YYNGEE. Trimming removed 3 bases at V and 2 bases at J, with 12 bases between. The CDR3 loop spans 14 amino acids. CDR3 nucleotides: TGTGCCAGCAGCGCCCCGGGGGGCCCCTACGAGCAGTACTTC. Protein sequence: CASSAPGGPYEQYF.

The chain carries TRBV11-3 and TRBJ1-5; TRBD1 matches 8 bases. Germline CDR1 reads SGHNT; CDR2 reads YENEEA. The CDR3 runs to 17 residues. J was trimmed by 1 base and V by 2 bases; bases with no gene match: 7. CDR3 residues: CASSLTQGVRSNQPQHF. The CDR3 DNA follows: TGTGCCAGCAGCTTAACACAGGGGGTCCGCAGCAATCAGCCCCAGCATTTT.

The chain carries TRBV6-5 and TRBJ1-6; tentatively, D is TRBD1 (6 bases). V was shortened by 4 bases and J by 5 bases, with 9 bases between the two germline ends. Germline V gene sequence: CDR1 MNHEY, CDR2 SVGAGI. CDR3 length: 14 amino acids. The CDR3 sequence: CASSSRQDNSPLHF. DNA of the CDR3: TGTGCCAGCAGTTCGAGACAGGATAATTCACCCCTCCACTTT.